The text below deals with one T cell receptor (beta chain). This CDR3 is built from 13 residues. With V trimmed by 3 bases and J by 8 bases, 4 bases remained unmatched. Germline V gives CDR1 MNHEY, CDR2 SMNVEV (reference sequence). This entry belongs to a study of cytomegalovirus exposure and HLA in healthy donors. A multiplex PCR was run with 60 Vbeta primers and 13 Jbeta primers. Data came from immunoSEQ multiplex PCR; TCRdb stores just in-frame clones and leaves some out. Of 110,000 to 150,000 clones listed, 60% to 80% are singletons. The sequencing sample was made of PBMCs. The chain recombines TRBV27 with TRBJ1-1; 9 bases map to TRBD1. The TCR was taken from a male donor in good health and CMV-seronegative. The chain's CDR3 is CASSFLDRGEAFF. The CDR3 DNA reads TGTGCCAGCAGTTTCTTAGACAGGGGGGAAGCTTTCTTT.